This paragraph covers one TCR beta chain sequence. In the source study's methods: Nucleated cell counts were estimated from reference gene primer amplification. Only in-frame clones appear in the TCRdb table, and some are missing; sequencing was by immunoSEQ multiplex PCR. V and J calls and clone size come straight from that table; D and trimming were deduced from the DNA. The sample has roughly 180,000 clones, around 82% seen once. The germline CDR1 and CDR2 sequences are MNHEY and SVGAGI. The CDR3 extends over 13 amino acids. V was shortened by 10 bases and J by 2 bases, with 12 bases between the two germline ends. This sample is drawn from a study of blood T cell repertoires in COVID-19. Seattle patients were enrolled while actively infected and followed longitudinally.

The rearrangement uses TRBV6-5 and TRBJ1-3; possible D gene TRBD1, 5 bases. The sample taken for sequencing was peripheral blood. This receptor was identified in a man older than 75 with COVID-19, enrolled during active disease. The CDR3 reads CATRAGTGNTIYF. As DNA, the CDR3 is TGTGCCACCCGGGCAGGGACTGGAAACACCATATATTTT.